This T cell receptor beta chain was identified in a study of type 1 and type 2 diabetes patients. Study as a whole: Samples came from type 1 diabetic, type 2 diabetic or nondiabetic people, recruited in China.

The CDR3 runs to 12 residues. CDR1 and CDR2 from the germline V gene are SNHLY and FYNNEI. V was pared by 6 bases and J by 3 bases, with 8 bases between. This clonotype has only a few counts. Its matching antigen is unknown. Study outcomes and limitations: Between type 2 diabetes and control samples, V and J usage averaged approximately 0.97 correlation.

Amplification started from genomic DNA. Multiplex PCR with 30 forward and 13 reverse primers amplified the TCR beta CDR3. A single record per CDR3 protein comes from TCRdb applying MiXCR to the multiplex PCR reads. The sample consists of 250,000 or so distinct CDR3 sequences, over 45% of them appearing once. The J gene is TRBJ1-1, the V gene TRBV2; D is uncertain. The receptor was isolated from a man between 18 and 29 years old with type 2 diabetes. Sequenced material: peripheral blood mononuclear cells (PBMCs). The CDR3 DNA reads as TGTGCCAGCAGAGACACGGACACTGAAGCTTTCTTT. It specifies CASRDTDTEAFF.